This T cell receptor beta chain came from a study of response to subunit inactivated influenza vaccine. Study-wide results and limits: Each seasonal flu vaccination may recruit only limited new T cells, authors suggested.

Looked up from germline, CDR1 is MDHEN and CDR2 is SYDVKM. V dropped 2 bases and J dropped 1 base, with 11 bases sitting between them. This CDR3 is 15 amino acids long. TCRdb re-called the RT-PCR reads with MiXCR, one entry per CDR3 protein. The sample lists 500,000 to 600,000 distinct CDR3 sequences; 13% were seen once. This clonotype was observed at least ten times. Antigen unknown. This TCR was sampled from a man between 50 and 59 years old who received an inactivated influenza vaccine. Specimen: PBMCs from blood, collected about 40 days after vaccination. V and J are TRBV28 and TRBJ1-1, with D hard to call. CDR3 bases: TGTGCCAGCAGTTTACCTTCGGAACCGAACACTGAAGCTTTCTTT. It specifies CASSLPSEPNTEAFF. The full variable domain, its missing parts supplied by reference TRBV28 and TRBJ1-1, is DVKVTQSSRYLVKRTGEKVFLECVQDMDHENMFWYRQDPGLGLRLIYFSYDVKMKEKGDIPEGYSVSREKKERFSLILESASTNQTSMYLCASSLPSEPNTEAFFGQGTRLTVV.